These 16 T cell receptor beta chains share one sample of origin, sequenced in a study of breast tumors, draining lymph nodes, adjacent tissues. TCRdb reanalysed the multiplex PCR reads using MiXCR and keeps one entry per CDR3 protein. The data hold approximately 60,000 distinct CDR3 sequences, with less than 75% observed a single time. The source material was breast tumor tissue. Every receptor here comes from a female donor with breast cancer. Some clones in this sample may be carry-over from other donors' samples.

This clonotype has a count of ten or more. One end of the junction varies from germline; a read error may be responsible. The chain joins TRBV7-7 to TRBJ2-7, with 10 nucleotides matching TRBD1. This CDR3 is built from 19 residues. Per germline, CDR1 SSHAT and CDR2 FNYEAQ (reference sequence). This CDR3 is CASSYPGTGASTSSYEQYF. The DNA for the CDR3 is TGTGCTAGCAGCTACCCGGGGACAGGGGCCTCGACTAGCTCCTACGAGCAGTACTTC.

The table lists this clonotype with many counts. CDR3 amino acids: CASSLRDSNQPQHF. CDR3 nucleotide sequence: TGTGCCAGCAGTCTCCGGGACAGCAATCAGCCCCAGCATTTT. The V gene is TRBV6-5, the J gene TRBJ1-5; TRBD1 is a possible D gene (5 bases). Deletions cut 5 bases from V and 1 base from J, with 9 bases between. CDR3 length: 14 residues. The germline V gene has CDR1 MNHEY and CDR2 SVGAGI.

A remark on this clonotype: The conserved phenylalanine or tryptophan normally closing the CDR3 is absent here, so this likely arose from a read error. The DNA is omitted, as the CDR3 cannot be located on it reliably, and the CDR3 follows TCRdb's listing. The chain recombines TRBV7-8 with TRBJ1-4. The germline gives CDR1 SGHVS, CDR2 FQNEAQ. The CDR3 length is 15 residues, termini included. CDR3: CASSLDSGRVQYFGP.

This clonotype came up a few times. The genes are TRBV6-6 and TRBJ2-7; 7 bases fit TRBD1. Trimming removed 5 bases from V and 5 bases from J; junction bases left unmatched: 6. The CDR3 loop spans 13 amino acids. Looked up from germline, CDR1 is MNHNY and CDR2 is SVGAGI (reference sequence). The CDR3 DNA is TGTGCCAGCAGTCGAAACGACAGGGACGAGCAGTACTTC. It encodes CASSRNDRDEQYF.

The table lists this clonotype with a count of one. An end of the junction differs from the germline gene, which may be a read error. The chain links TRBV12-3 or TRBV12-4 to TRBJ2-1, with D perhaps matching TRBD1 (6 bases). This CDR3 is 13 amino acids long. The CDR3 spells CARGGNPYNGQFF. DNA of the CDR3: TGTGCCAGAGGGGGAAACCCGTATAATGGGCAGTTCTTC.

A note on this clonotype: A much larger clone differs by one base, so this may be a read error. V and J are TRBV7-2 and TRBJ2-6; the D gene is possibly TRBD2 (6 bases). From germline, CDR1 is SGHTA and CDR2 FQGNSA. CDR3 length: 15 residues. The CDR3 sequence is CASSFGTRGSNVLPF. Here the CDR3 DNA reads TGTGCCAGCAGCTTTGGGACTCGGGGGTCCAACGTCCTGCCTTTC.

There are many counts of this clonotype. The J gene is TRBJ2-1, the V gene TRBV6-6; tentative D call: TRBD2 (5 bases). The V and J ends lost 4 bases and 3 bases respectively, with 7 bases between them. Germline lookup yields CDR1 MNHNY and CDR2 SVGAGI (reference sequence). CDR3 length equals 13 residues. CDR3 in DNA: TGTGCCAGCAGTTCCGGGAACTACAATGAGCAGTTCTTC. Its translation: CASSSGNYNEQFF.

This clonotype was counted at least ten times. A clone one base away is much larger, so this may be a read error. The rearrangement uses TRBV5-8 and TRBJ1-6, with a weak D call TRBD1 (6 bases). CDR1 is SGHTS, CDR2 YDEGEE, per germline. Trimming removed 4 bases from V and 6 bases from J, with 20 bases in between. The length of the CDR3 is 17 residues. CDR3 bases: TGTGCCAGCAGCAGTCCCGCGGCAGGGGCCGGTAATTCACCCCTCCACTTT. Translated, it gives CASSSPAAGAGNSPLHF.

The rearrangement links TRBV7-2 to TRBJ2-7; 11 positions match TRBD2. From germline, CDR1 is SGHTA and CDR2 FQGNSA. With 7 bases clipped from V and 3 bases from J, the junction kept 8 bases outside the gene matches. This CDR3 contains 15 residues. The CDR3 loop is CASTFTSGSFYEQYF. The CDR3 DNA follows: TGTGCCAGCACCTTCACTAGCGGGAGTTTCTACGAGCAGTACTTC.

The rearrangement uses TRBV7-2 and TRBJ2-1; D may be TRBD2 (6 bases). From germline, CDR1 is SGHTA and CDR2 FQGNSA. The CDR3 extends over 13 amino acids. The V end lost 4 bases, the J end lost 4 bases, and 8 bases lay between the germline ends. The CDR3: CASSSGRYNEQFF. The CDR3 region has the DNA TGTGCCAGCAGCTCAGGGAGGTACAATGAGCAGTTCTTC.

This chain joins TRBV2 and TRBJ1-3; TRBD1 matches at 7 bases. This CDR3 comprises 15 residues. The V gene's germline CDR1 is SNHLY and CDR2 FYNNEI. The junction had 5 bases not matched to a gene; V was cut back by 6 bases and J by 0 bases. The chain's CDR3 is CASSRDSYSGNTIYF. The DNA of the CDR3 is TGTGCCAGCAGCCGGGACAGTTACTCTGGAAACACCATATATTTT.

The V gene is TRBV12-3 or TRBV12-4, the J gene TRBJ2-5; TRBD2 matches at 8 bases. Trimming cost V 1 base and J 6 bases; bases outside gene matches: 4. This CDR3 is built from 14 residues. In DNA, the CDR3 is TGTGCCAGCAGTTTAGTTGGCGGGAGGAAGACCCAGTACTTC. It translates to CASSLVGGRKTQYF.

This clonotype was counted at least ten times. The chain joins TRBV7-2 to TRBJ1-6; 9 bases line up with TRBD1. V gave up 0 bases and J gave up 2 bases; unmatched junction bases: 8. The CDR3 runs 19 residues. CDR1 SGHTA and CDR2 FQGNSA come from the germline V gene. As DNA, the CDR3 is TGTGCCAGCAGCTTAGCGCAGGGACAGGGACAACCCTATAATTCACCCCTCCACTTT. Amino acid sequence: CASSLAQGQGQPYNSPLHF. Complete variable domain (other parts from reference TRBV7-2 and TRBJ1-6): GAGVSQSPSNKVTEKGKDVELRCDPISGHTALYWYRQSLGQGLEFLIYFQGNSAPDKSGLPSDRFSAERTGGSVSTLTIQRTQQEDSAVYLCASSLAQGQGQPYNSPLHFGNGTRLTVT.

This clonotype was observed a few times. This rearrangement joins TRBV20-1 to TRBJ2-3; TRBD2 aligns across 10 bases. The CDR3 extends over 16 amino acids. V shed 0 bases, J shed 5 bases, and the junction held 8 bases outside the gene matches. Germline V gene sequence: CDR1 DFQATT, CDR2 SNEGSKA (reference sequence). CDR3 loop: CSARDQQRGGGDTQYF. In nucleotides, the CDR3 is TGCAGTGCTAGAGATCAACAGCGGGGGGGTGGAGATACGCAGTATTTT.

The V gene is TRBV29-1, the J gene TRBJ2-1, with TRBD2 matching 11 bases. The CDR3 extends over 14 amino acids. Germline CDR1 and CDR2: SQVTM and ANQGSEA. J gave up 6 bases and V 8 bases, and 9 bases lay outside the gene matches. CDR3 sequence reads: CSFIAGGPSNEQFF. CDR3 sequence (DNA): TGCAGCTTCATAGCGGGAGGGCCCAGCAATGAGCAGTTCTTC.

This clonotype came up many times. The chain is built from TRBV2 and TRBJ1-2; D is unresolved. The germline V and J ends were trimmed by 4 bases and 8 bases, with 14 bases remaining between them. The CDR3 totals 13 residues. Germline V gives CDR1 SNHLY, CDR2 FYNNEI. In DNA form, the CDR3 reads TGTGCCAGCAGTGTATTAACAGCCGAGGGCTACACCTTC. Residues: CASSVLTAEGYTF.